The present entry profiles one TCR beta chain with its context. Antigen unknown. The sample originates from a study of T cell repertoires in cytomegalovirus infection. Study overall: Recently identified HLA-C-restricted CMV epitopes were among the peptides used. TCR beta signatures that were public indicated CMV infection and matching HLA type. Study-wide results and caveats: Accumulated public TCR beta family frequency recognized individuals carrying CMV together with the relevant HLA.

Using its own MiXCR run on the reads, TCRdb lists one record per CDR3 protein. The table has approximately 910,000 distinct CDR3 sequences, approximately 31% seen once. This CDR3 is 13 amino acids long. V was trimmed by 10 bases and J by 2 bases, leaving 13 bases between them. Germline V CDR1 and CDR2: MNHEY, SMNVEV (reference sequence). This TCR was sampled from a human donor in good health (CMV status not recorded). Some clones in this sample may be carry-over from other donors' samples. Sequencing used cultured CD8+ T cells from PBMCs, obtained from culture after CMV antigen stimulation. The gene calls are TRBV27 and TRBJ2-3; no clear D. DNA for the CDR3: TGTGCCACCGCGATGGGGTTCACAGATACGCAGTATTTT. As protein: CATAMGFTDTQYF.